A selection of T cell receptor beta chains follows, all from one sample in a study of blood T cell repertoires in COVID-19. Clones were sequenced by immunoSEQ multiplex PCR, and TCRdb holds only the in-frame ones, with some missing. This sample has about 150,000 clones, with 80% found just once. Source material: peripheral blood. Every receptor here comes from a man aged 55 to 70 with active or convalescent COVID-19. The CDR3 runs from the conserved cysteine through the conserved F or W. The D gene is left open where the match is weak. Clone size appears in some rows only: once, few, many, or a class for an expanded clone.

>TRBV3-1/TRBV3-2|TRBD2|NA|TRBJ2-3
CASSQGGLADTDTQYF
TGTGCCAGCAGCCAAGGGGGACTAGCGGACACAGATACGCAGTATTTT
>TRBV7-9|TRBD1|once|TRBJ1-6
CASSFGQGGSPLHF
TGTGCCAGCAGCTTTGGACAGGGAGGGTCACCCCTCCACTTT
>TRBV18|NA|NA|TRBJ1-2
CASSPGPAGVGYTF
TGTGCCAGCTCACCAGGTCCGGCAGGGGTAGGCTACACCTTC
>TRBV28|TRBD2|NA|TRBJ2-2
CASTGGTNTGELFF
TGTGCCAGCACGGGGGGGACGAACACCGGGGAGCTGTTTTTT
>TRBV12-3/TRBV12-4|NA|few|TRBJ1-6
CASRYRDSPLHF
TGTGCCAGCAGGTACAGGGATTCACCCCTCCACTTT
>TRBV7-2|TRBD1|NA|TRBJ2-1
CASSLAGQGLQNEQFF
TGTGCCAGCAGCTTAGCCGGACAGGGATTACAGAATGAGCAGTTCTTC
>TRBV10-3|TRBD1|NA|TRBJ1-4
CASSDRGRLGNEKLFF
TGTGCCAGCTCGGACAGGGGGCGGCTGGGAAACGAAAAACTGTTTTTT
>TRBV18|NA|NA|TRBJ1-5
CASSVGAGGNQPQHF
TGTGCCAGCTCAGTGGGGGCGGGGGGCAATCAGCCCCAGCATTTT
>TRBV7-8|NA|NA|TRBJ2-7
CASSSDRYPYEQYF
TGTGCCAGCAGCTCCGACAGGTACCCCTACGAGCAGTACTTC
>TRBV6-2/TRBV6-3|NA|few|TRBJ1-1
CASSTQNQGTMNTEAFF
TGTGCCAGCAGTACCCAGAACCAGGGGACCATGAACACTGAAGCTTTCTTT
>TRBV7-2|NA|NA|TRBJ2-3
CASSLGSGDTQYF
TGTGCCAGCAGCTTAGGTTCGGGAGATACGCAGTATTTT
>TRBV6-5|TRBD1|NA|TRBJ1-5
CASRGTGGQPQHF
TGTGCCAGCAGGGGGACAGGGGGACAGCCCCAGCATTTT
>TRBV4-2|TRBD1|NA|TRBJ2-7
CASSPNSGTGSYEQYF
TGTGCCAGCAGCCCAAACTCCGGGACAGGGTCCTACGAGCAGTACTTC
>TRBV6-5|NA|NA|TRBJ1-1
CASSWGPQNTEAFF
TGTGCCAGCAGTTGGGGCCCTCAGAACACTGAAGCTTTCTTT
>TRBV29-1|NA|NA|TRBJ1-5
CSVAPSEGNQPQHF
TGCAGCGTTGCACCCTCAGAAGGCAATCAGCCCCAGCATTTT
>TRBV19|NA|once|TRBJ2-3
CASSPQGGRWDTQYF
TGTGCCAGTAGTCCTCAGGGGGGACGGTGGGATACGCAGTATTTT
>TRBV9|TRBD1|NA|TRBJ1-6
CASSIRQGGSPLHF
TGTGCCAGCAGCATCCGACAGGGCGGTTCACCCCTCCACTTT
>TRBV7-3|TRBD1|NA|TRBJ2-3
CASSPDRGRTDTQYF
TGTGCCAGCAGCCCTGACAGGGGGCGAACAGATACGCAGTATTTT
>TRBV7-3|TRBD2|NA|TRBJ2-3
CASSIDGTRTDTQYF
TGTGCCAGCAGCATCGATGGGACTAGGACAGATACGCAGTATTTT
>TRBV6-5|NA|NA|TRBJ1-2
CASLGVDYGYTF
TGTGCCAGCCTAGGGGTTGACTATGGCTACACCTTC
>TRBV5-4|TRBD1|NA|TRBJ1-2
CASSPRQGAAYGYTF
TGTGCCAGCAGCCCTAGACAGGGGGCGGCCTATGGCTACACCTTC
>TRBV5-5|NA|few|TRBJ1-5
CASSPQFVGQPQHF
TGTGCCAGCAGCCCTCAATTCGTTGGCCAGCCCCAGCATTTT
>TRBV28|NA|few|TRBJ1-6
CASSFQGSNSPLHF
TGTGCCAGCAGTTTCCAGGGTAGCAATTCACCCCTCCACTTT
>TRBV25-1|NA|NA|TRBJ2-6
CASSESGANVLTF
TGTGCCAGCAGTGAGAGTGGGGCCAACGTCCTGACTTTC
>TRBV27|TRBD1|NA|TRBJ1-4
CASSSGDRGEKLFF
TGTGCCAGCAGTTCGGGAGACAGGGGTGAAAAACTGTTTTTT
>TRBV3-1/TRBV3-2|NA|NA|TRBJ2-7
CASRMPGSGEQYF
TGTGCCAGCAGAATGCCAGGGTCCGGCGAGCAGTACTTC
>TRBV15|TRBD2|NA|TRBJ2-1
CATSRGRLAGGYNEQFF
TGTGCCACCAGCAGGGGGCGGCTAGCGGGAGGGTACAATGAGCAGTTCTTC
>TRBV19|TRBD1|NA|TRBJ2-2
CASSVQGFNTGELFF
TGTGCCAGTAGTGTACAGGGGTTTAACACCGGGGAGCTGTTTTTT
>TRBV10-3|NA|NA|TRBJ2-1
CAIKGVRAAEQFF
TGTGCCATCAAGGGGGTTCGGGCTGCTGAGCAGTTCTTC
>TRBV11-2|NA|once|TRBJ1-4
CASSLENRGQYEKLFF
TGTGCCAGCAGCTTAGAGAATCGAGGACAGTACGAAAAACTGTTTTTT
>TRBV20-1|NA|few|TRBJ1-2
CSARQDYGYTF
TGCAGTGCTAGGCAGGACTATGGCTACACCTTC
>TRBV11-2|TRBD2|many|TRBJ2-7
CASSFLERGNEQYF
TGTGCCAGCAGCTTCCTAGAGCGGGGCAACGAGCAGTACTTC
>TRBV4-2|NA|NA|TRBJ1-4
CASSPAGTVTNEKLFF
TGTGCCAGCAGCCCGGCGGGGACTGTGACTAATGAAAAACTGTTTTTT
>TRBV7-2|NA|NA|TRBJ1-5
CASSPTASYSNQPQHF
TGTGCCAGCAGCCCAACTGCGAGTTATAGCAATCAGCCCCAGCATTTT
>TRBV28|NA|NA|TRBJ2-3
CASLGGTDTQYF
TGTGCCAGCCTCGGGGGCACAGATACGCAGTATTTT
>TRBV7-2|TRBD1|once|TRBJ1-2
CASSRQGAALSGYTF
TGTGCCAGCAGTCGCCAGGGGGCGGCACTTTCAGGCTACACCTTC